This T cell receptor (beta chain) was captured in a study of T cells in Graves' hyperthyroidism and ophthalmopathy. This clonotype was counted at least ten times. Trimming removed 5 bases from V and 0 bases from J, with 18 bases in between. The CDR3 has 18 amino acids. Germline assignment: CDR1 KGHDR and CDR2 SFDVKD. Authors of the study amplified TCR beta CDR3 regions from RNA transcripts. An initial round of RT-PCR targeting the TCR CDR3 relied on the HTBI primer set. TCRdb fed the multiplex PCR reads into MiXCR, producing one record per CDR3 protein. The data hold 450,000 to 700,000 distinct CDR3 sequences, with 46% observed a single time.

The chain combines TRBV24-1 with TRBJ2-2; D is undetermined. Sequencing was done on a sample of peripheral blood or thyroid tissue (not recorded which). This receptor was taken from a woman aged 18-35 years with Graves' hyperthyroidism. This CDR3 is CATSAIVDVTANTGELFF. The DNA of the CDR3 is TGTGCCACCAGTGCCATCGTCGACGTAACAGCGAACACCGGGGAGCTGTTTTTT.